A single sample is the source of the 7 T cell receptor beta chains below, sequenced in a study of beta chain features in type 1 diabetes. As every portion of the isolated RNA was reverse transcribed, the sequencing read expressed TCRB transcripts. Produced via immunoSEQ multiplex PCR; TCRdb's table is partial and in-frame only. The repertoire holds 130,000 or so clones, 9.2% seen once, with roughly 0.69% in the top ten. The sample taken for sequencing was central memory CD4+ T cells from blood. The source is a man aged 18 to 30 in good health.

The sample holds a few counts of this clone. The V call is TRBV5-1, the J call TRBJ2-3; 7 nucleotides align to TRBD1. The V segment lost 3 bases and the J segment 2 bases; nucleotides outside the gene matches: 6. This CDR3 region has 15 residues. CDR1 SGHRS and CDR2 YFSETQ come from the germline V gene. CDR3 loop: CASSSPGQHTDTQYF. The CDR3 DNA follows: TGCGCCAGCAGCTCCCCGGGACAGCACACAGATACGCAGTATTTT.

This clone has more than one count but fewer than ten. V gene TRBV7-9 combines with J gene TRBJ1-2, with TRBD1 matching 7 bases. From germline, CDR1 is SEHNR and CDR2 FQNEAQ (reference sequence). After removal of 5 bases from V and 2 bases from J, the junction contained 14 bases not matched to a gene. This CDR3 region has 17 residues. In nucleotides, the CDR3 is TGTGCCAGCAGCACCTCTAGGAGAGGACAGGAGAACTATGGCTACACCTTC. This codes for CASSTSRRGQENYGYTF.

This clone showed up just a few times. The J gene is TRBJ2-2, the V gene TRBV5-1; 9 positions agree with TRBD2. V was clipped by 4 bases and J by 4 bases; unmatched bases: 11. Germline CDR1 reads SGHRS; CDR2 reads YFSETQ. The CDR3 loop spans 17 amino acids. CDR3 in DNA: TGCGCCAGCAGCCGGGATGTAGCGGGGGACGGCACCGGGGAGCTGTTTTTT. It is translated as CASSRDVAGDGTGELFF.

Only a few counts were recorded for this clone. This chain links TRBV5-1 with TRBJ2-5; TRBD1 matches at 11 bases. Germline loops: CDR1 SGHRS, CDR2 YFSETQ. The CDR3 has 14 amino acids. V lost 4 bases, J lost 3 bases, and 2 bases stayed unmatched. CDR3: CASSPGQGEETQYF. Here the CDR3 DNA reads TGCGCCAGCAGCCCGGGACAGGGGGAAGAGACCCAGTACTTC.

This clone has more than one count but fewer than ten. The V call is TRBV4-3, the J call TRBJ1-5; tentatively, D is TRBD1 (6 bases). Germline CDR1 reads LGHNA; CDR2 reads YSLEER. This CDR3 has 15 residues. Trimming removed 0 bases from V and 5 bases from J, with 11 bases in between. The CDR3 region has the DNA TGCGCCAGCAGCCAAGATGCAGGGGTCTATCAGCCCCAGCATTTT. Encoded protein: CASSQDAGVYQPQHF.

This clone was counted only a few times. The chain carries TRBV11-2 and TRBJ2-5; a possible D gene is TRBD1 (7 bases). The CDR3 covers 15 residues. Germline values: CDR1 SGHAT, CDR2 FQNNGV. The germline V and J ends were trimmed by 3 bases and 5 bases, with 16 bases remaining between them. The CDR3 spells CASSFSGGGGETQYF. For the CDR3, the DNA is TGTGCCAGCAGCTTCTCCGGAGGGGGCGGTGAGACCCAGTACTTC.

This clone has ten or more counts. The V call is TRBV28, the J call TRBJ2-6; no definite D call. Germline V CDR1 and CDR2: MDHEN, SYDVKM. Trimming removed 3 bases from V and 1 base from J, with 4 bases in between. The CDR3 contains 14 residues. CDR3 sequence reads: CASSFSSGANVLTF. CDR3 DNA sequence: TGTGCCAGCAGTTTCAGTTCTGGGGCCAACGTCCTGACTTTC.